The rows below give T cell receptor beta chains drawn from one sample of a study of blood T cell repertoires in COVID-19. Measured with immunoSEQ multiplex PCR; TCRdb has only the in-frame clones, and not every one. This repertoire shows approximately 160,000 clones, about 86% found once; its top ten account for around 7.8%. Sequencing was performed on PBMCs or T cells enriched from blood (not recorded which). These receptors came from a man aged 50 to 59 who had recovered from COVID-19. Each CDR3 is given with its conserved first and last residue. D genes are given only for firm matches. Clone size, where shown, is once, few, many, or a class for clones that have expanded.

abundance	v_gene	j_gene	d_gene	CDR3nt	CDR3aa
NA	TRBV9	TRBJ2-1	TRBD2	TGTGCCAGCAGCGTGGGAGAGGGACTAGCGAAGTTCTTC	CASSVGEGLAKFF
NA	TRBV7-9	TRBJ2-5	TRBD2	TGTGCCAGCAGCTTAAGGCTGCGGGGGGCCGGAGAGACCCAGTACTTC	CASSLRLRGAGETQYF
NA	TRBV14	TRBJ2-2	TRBD1	TGTGCCAGCAGCATTCAGGGGGCGCGGAGCGGGGAGCTGTTTTTT	CASSIQGARSGELFF
NA	TRBV29-1	TRBJ2-1	TRBD2	TGCAGCGTTGCCCCTAGCGGGACCTACAATGAGCAGTTCTTC	CSVAPSGTYNEQFF
NA	TRBV2	TRBJ2-5	TRBD2	TGTGCCAGCATGGCTAGCGGGGGGGCCGGAGAGACCCAGTACTTC	CASMASGGAGETQYF
NA	TRBV10-3	TRBJ1-2	TRBD1	TGTGCCATCAGTGCGGACAGGGGGCTCGGTGGCTACACCTTC	CAISADRGLGGYTF
NA	TRBV2	TRBJ1-2	TRBD1	TGTGCCAGCAGTGAATGGACAGGGTACTATGGCTACACCTTC	CASSEWTGYYGYTF
NA	TRBV6-2/TRBV6-3	TRBJ2-1	NA	TGTGCCAGCAGTTACCGGGACTACAATGAGCAGTTCTTC	CASSYRDYNEQFF
NA	TRBV6-5	TRBJ1-1	NA	TGTGCCAGCAGTTACTATCGGGGGTACGAAGCTTTCTTT	CASSYYRGYEAFF
NA	TRBV9	TRBJ1-1	NA	TGTGCCAGCTCCCCTCGTATGAACACTGAAGCTTTCTTT	CASSPRMNTEAFF
once	TRBV7-9	TRBJ1-2	TRBD1	TGTGCCAGCAGCTTAGGGGACAGGGCAAACTATGGCTACACCTTC	CASSLGDRANYGYTF
NA	TRBV7-8	TRBJ2-7	TRBD1	TGTGCCAGCAGCTTAGCTTCCGGACAGGCCTACGAGCAGTACTTC	CASSLASGQAYEQYF
NA	TRBV2	TRBJ1-5	NA	TGTGCCAGCAACGGGGGGCATAGCAATCAGCCCCAGCATTTT	CASNGGHSNQPQHF